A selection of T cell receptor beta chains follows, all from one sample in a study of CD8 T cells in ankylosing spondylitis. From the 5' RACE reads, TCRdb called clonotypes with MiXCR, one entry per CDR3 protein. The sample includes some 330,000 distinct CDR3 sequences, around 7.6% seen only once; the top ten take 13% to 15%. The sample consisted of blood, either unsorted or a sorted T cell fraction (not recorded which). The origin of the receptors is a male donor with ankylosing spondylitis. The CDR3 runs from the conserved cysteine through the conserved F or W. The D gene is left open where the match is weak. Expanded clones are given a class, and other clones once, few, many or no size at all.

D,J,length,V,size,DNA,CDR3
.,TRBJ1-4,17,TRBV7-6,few,TGTGCCAGCAGCCCCCAGGGTGGGATTCGAGCTAATGAAAAACTGTTTTTT,CASSPQGGIRANEKLFF
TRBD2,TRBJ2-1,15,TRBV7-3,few,TGTGCCAGCAGCTTAGCGGGAGTTACCTACAATGAGCAGTTCTTC,CASSLAGVTYNEQFF
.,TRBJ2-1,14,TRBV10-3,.,TGTGCCATCAGTGAGTACAGCTCCTACAATGAGCAGTTCTTC,CAISEYSSYNEQFF
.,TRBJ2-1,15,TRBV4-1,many,TGCGCCAGCAGCCCGGCCCAAGCGAGATCCAATGAGCAGTTCTTC,CASSPAQARSNEQFF
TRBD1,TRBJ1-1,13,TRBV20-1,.,TGCAGTGTTACCTCGGGACAGGTCACTGAAGCTTTCTTT,CSVTSGQVTEAFF
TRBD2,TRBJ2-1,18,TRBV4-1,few,TGCGCCAGCAGCCAGAGCCCTAGCGGGCTAAGCTCCTACAATGAGCAGTTCTTC,CASSQSPSGLSSYNEQFF
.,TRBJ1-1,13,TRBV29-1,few,TGCAGCGTTGTTACACCGGAGAACACTGAAGCTTTCTTT,CSVVTPENTEAFF
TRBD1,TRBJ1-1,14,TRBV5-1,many,TGCGCCAGCAGCGGCCGGACAGGGGACACTGAAGCTTTCTTT,CASSGRTGDTEAFF
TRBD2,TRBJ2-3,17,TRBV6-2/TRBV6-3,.,TGTGCCAGCAGTCGATCCAACGTAGCGGGAACCACAGATACGCAGTATTTT,CASSRSNVAGTTDTQYF
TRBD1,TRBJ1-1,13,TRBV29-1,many,TGCAGCGTTGAACCGCACAGGGGCACTGAAGCTTTCTTT,CSVEPHRGTEAFF
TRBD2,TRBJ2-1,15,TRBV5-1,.,TGCGCCAGCAGCTTGGAAGGACTAGCCCATGGTGAGCAGTTCTTC,CASSLEGLAHGEQFF
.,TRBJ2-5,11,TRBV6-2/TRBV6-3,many,TGTGCCAGCACCCACCAAGAGACCCAGTACTTC,CASTHQETQYF
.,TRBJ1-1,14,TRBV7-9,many,TGTGCCAGCAGGGCAGGTGGGCAGGGCACTGAAGCTTTCTTT,CASRAGGQGTEAFF
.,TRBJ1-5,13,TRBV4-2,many,TGTGCCAGCAGCCAAGCGTCTGGACAGCCCCAGCATTTT,CASSQASGQPQHF
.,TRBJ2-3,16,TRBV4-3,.,TGCGCCAGCAGCCAAGATGCACAAGGTTTGGCAGATACGCAGTATTTT,CASSQDAQGLADTQYF
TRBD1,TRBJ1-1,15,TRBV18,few,TGTGCCAGCTCGCCACTTCAGGGGGCAGCAACTGAAGCTTTCTTT,CASSPLQGAATEAFF
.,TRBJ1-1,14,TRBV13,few,TGTGCCAGCAGCTCTCAGGGCAGTAACACTGAAGCTTTCTTT,CASSSQGSNTEAFF
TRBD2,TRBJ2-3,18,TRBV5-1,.,TGCGCCAGCAGCCCTGCATTTGAGGGAGGGCGAGGGACAGATACGCAGTATTTT,CASSPAFEGGRGTDTQYF
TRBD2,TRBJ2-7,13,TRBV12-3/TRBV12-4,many,TGTGCCAGCACTCGAGCGGGAGGATACGAGCAGTACTTC,CASTRAGGYEQYF
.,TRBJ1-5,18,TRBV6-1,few,TGTGCCAGCAGTCAAAAGGGACGGGCCTGGGGGGGCAATCAGCCCCAGCATTTT,CASSQKGRAWGGNQPQHF
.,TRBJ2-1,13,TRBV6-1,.,TGTGCCAGCAGTCCGGGCGGCTCGGTGGTGCAGTTCTTC,CASSPGGSVVQFF
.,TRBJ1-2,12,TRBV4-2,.,TGTGCCAGCAGCCAAAGAGAGGGGGTAAACACCTTC,CASSQREGVNTF
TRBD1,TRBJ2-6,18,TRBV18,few,TGTGCCAGCTCGCCTGACAGGGTAGGGACCTCTGGGGCCAACGTCCTGACTTTC,CASSPDRVGTSGANVLTF
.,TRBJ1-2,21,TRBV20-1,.,TGCAGTGCTGAATTACGGGATCGAGGGGAACGGGACCTCAAAAAAAGATATGGCTACACCTTC,CSAELRDRGERDLKKRYGYTF
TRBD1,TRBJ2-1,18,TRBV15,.,TGTGCCACCAGCAGAGATCTGGGGCAGGGGGCGTGGGACAATGAGCAGTTCTTC,CATSRDLGQGAWDNEQFF
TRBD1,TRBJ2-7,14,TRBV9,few,TGTGCCAGCAGCTCCGGGACAGCGATCTACGAGCAGTACTTC,CASSSGTAIYEQYF
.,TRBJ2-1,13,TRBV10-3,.,TGTGCCACTTGGGACAGCGGGGACAATGAGCAGTTCTTC,CATWDSGDNEQFF
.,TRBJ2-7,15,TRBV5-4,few,TGTGCCAGCAGCATCGGGGGACCCGGGGCCTACGAGCAGTACTTC,CASSIGGPGAYEQYF
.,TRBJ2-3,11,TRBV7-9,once,TGTGCCAGCAGCCCGTCACGTACGCAGTATTTT,CASSPSRTQYF
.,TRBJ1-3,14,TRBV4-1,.,TGCGCCAGCAGCCAACGAAACTCGGGAAACACCATATATTTT,CASSQRNSGNTIYF
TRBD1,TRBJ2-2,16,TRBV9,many,TGTGCCAGCAGCTTCCGGGACAGGGGGAACACCGGGGAGCTGTTTTTT,CASSFRDRGNTGELFF
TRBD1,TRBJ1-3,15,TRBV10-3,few,TGTGCCATCATCGGGGGGGACAGCTCTGGAAACACCATATATTTT,CAIIGGDSSGNTIYF
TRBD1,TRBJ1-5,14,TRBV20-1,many,TGCAGTGCTTTGAGGGGGCCTGGCAATCAGCCCCAGCATTTT,CSALRGPGNQPQHF
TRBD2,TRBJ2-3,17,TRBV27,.,TGTGCCAGCGCAGGGACTAGCGGGTCGGCCCGGGCAGATACGCAGTATTTT,CASAGTSGSARADTQYF
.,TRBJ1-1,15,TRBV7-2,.,TGTGCCAGCTCGAACGACGCGTCCGGGATCGCTGAAGCTTTCTTT,CASSNDASGIAEAFF
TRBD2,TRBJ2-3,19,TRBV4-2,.,TGTGCCAGCAGCCAAGATCCAGGACTAGCGGGAGGCCTCGGGGATACGCAGTATTTT,CASSQDPGLAGGLGDTQYF
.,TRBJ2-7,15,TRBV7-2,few,TGTGCCAGCAGCTTCGGAACAGACGGCCCCTACGAGCAGTACTTC,CASSFGTDGPYEQYF
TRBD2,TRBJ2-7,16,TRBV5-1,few,TGCGCCAGCAGCTTGGGGCCAACTAGCGTACCCTACGAGCAGTACTTC,CASSLGPTSVPYEQYF
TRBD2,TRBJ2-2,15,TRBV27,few,TGTGCCAGCAGGCGAATAGCGGGAGAGAACGGGGAGCTGTTTTTT,CASRRIAGENGELFF
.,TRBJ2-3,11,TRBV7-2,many,TGTGCCAGCAGCTCCGAACTTACGCAGTATTTT,CASSSELTQYF
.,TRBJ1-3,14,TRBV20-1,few,TGCAGTGCTAGCACCACAGGGAGCGGAAACACCATATATTTT,CSASTTGSGNTIYF
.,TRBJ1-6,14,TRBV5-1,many,TGCGCCAGCAGCTTGGTGGCCGAAAATTCACCCCTCCACTTT,CASSLVAENSPLHF
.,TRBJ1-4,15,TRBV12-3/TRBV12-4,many,TGTGCCAGCAGTTTCCAGATTGCAACTAATGAAAAACTGTTTTTT,CASSFQIATNEKLFF
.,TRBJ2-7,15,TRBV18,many,TGTGCCAGCTCACCACCGGGGGGATCCACCTACGAGCAGTACTTC,CASSPPGGSTYEQYF
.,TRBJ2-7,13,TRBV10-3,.,TGTGCCATCAGTGTCGACCCGAGCTACGAGCAGTACTTC,CAISVDPSYEQYF
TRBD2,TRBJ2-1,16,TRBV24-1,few,TGTGCCACCAGTGATGAAGCGGGAGGCACCTACAATGAGCAGTTCTTC,CATSDEAGGTYNEQFF
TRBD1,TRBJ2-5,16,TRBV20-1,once,TGCAGTGCTGATTCCTGGACAGGGAAGTACCAAGAGACCCAGTACTTC,CSADSWTGKYQETQYF
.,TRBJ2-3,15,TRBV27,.,TGTGCCAGCAGTTTTTTTGCGGACAGCACAGATACGCAGTATTTT,CASSFFADSTDTQYF